Following are 23 T cell receptor beta chains from one sample sequenced in a study of blood T cells in healthy people across ages. The use of a sample-barcoded 5' primer and a J-beta primer mix characterized a second PCR of roughly 6 to 12 cycles. In TCRdb, the 5' RACE reads were re-called with MiXCR into one record per CDR3 protein. The top ten clones hold approximately 7.7% of a sample with 1.5 million to 2 million distinct CDR3 sequences, about 28% of them seen once. The sample consisted of blood. Receptors originate from a woman aged 25-40 years in good health.

The chain is built from TRBV30 and TRBJ1-1; no reliable D call. Trimming removed 1 base at V and 1 base at J, with 10 bases between. Germline CDR1 is GTSNPN and CDR2 is SVGIG (reference sequence). The CDR3 is made up of 14 amino acids. The CDR3 region has the DNA TGTGCCTGGAGTGGCACTGACCCGAACACTGAAGCTTTCTTT. Translation gives CAWSGTDPNTEAFF.

The gene calls are TRBV9 and TRBJ2-2; D perhaps matches TRBD1 (5 bases). This CDR3 contains 16 residues. V lost 0 bases, J lost 0 bases, and 9 bases lay in between. Germline CDR1 reads SGDLS; CDR2 reads YYNGEE. The CDR3 here is CASSVEDIANTGELFF. CDR3 DNA sequence: TGTGCCAGCAGCGTAGAGGACATAGCGAACACCGGGGAGCTGTTTTTT.

This clonotype was detected ten times or more. This chain uses TRBV20-1 with TRBJ1-2; weak D call: TRBD1 (5 bases). The germline V and J ends were trimmed by 0 bases and 4 bases, with 12 bases remaining between them. CDR3 size: 14 residues. Germline V CDR1 and CDR2: DFQATT, SNEGSKA (reference sequence). In DNA, the CDR3 is TGCAGTGCTAGAGATTGGGGGGGGGTCTATGGCTACACCTTC. This codes for CSARDWGGVYGYTF.

This clonotype occurred many times. The gene calls are TRBV10-3 and TRBJ2-7; a possible D gene is TRBD1 (5 bases). With 5 bases removed from V and 3 bases from J, the gap between germline ends came to 11 bases. Germline loops: CDR1 ENHRY, CDR2 SYGVKD. CDR3 length: 13 amino acids. CDR3 loop: CAISSPGFYEQYF. In nucleotides, the CDR3 is TGTGCCATCAGTTCTCCAGGGTTCTACGAGCAGTACTTC.

This clonotype was found a few times. J is TRBJ1-2 and V is TRBV29-1; no clear D. Germline CDR1 and CDR2: SQVTM and ANQGSEA. V was pared by 7 bases and J by 6 bases, with 15 bases between. The CDR3 sequence is 12 residues long. CDR3 amino acids: CSGGGQADGYTF. The CDR3 DNA follows: TGCAGCGGTGGAGGCCAGGCAGATGGCTACACCTTC.

The chain joins TRBV9 to TRBJ1-5; TRBD1 agrees at 9 bases. With 2 bases clipped from V and 6 bases from J, the junction kept 3 bases outside the gene matches. CDR1 and CDR2 (germline): SGDLS, YYNGEE. The CDR3 sequence is 14 residues long. CDR3 loop: CASSVGTGSQPQHF. The CDR3 DNA sequence: TGTGCCAGCAGCGTTGGGACAGGGTCTCAGCCCCAGCATTTT.

V usage is TRBV11-2 and J usage is TRBJ1-1; TRBD1 agrees at 7 bases. Germline assignment: CDR1 SGHAT and CDR2 FQNNGV. The ends lost 3 bases at V and 2 bases at J; junction bases unmatched: 3. The CDR3 consists of 14 residues. CDR3 sequence reads: CASSLGDSNTEAFF. CDR3 nucleotides: TGTGCCAGCAGCTTGGGGGACAGTAACACTGAAGCTTTCTTT.

The genes are TRBV7-9 and TRBJ2-3; TRBD1 matches at 7 bases. Per germline, CDR1 SEHNR and CDR2 FQNEAQ (reference sequence). Unmatched junction bases numbered 9, after V lost 5 bases and J lost 1 base. The CDR3 is made up of 16 amino acids. Here the CDR3 reads CASSPPQGQGTDTQYF. The CDR3, as DNA: TGTGCCAGCAGCCCGCCACAGGGGCAAGGCACAGATACGCAGTATTTT.

Notes on this clonotype: Relative to the germline gene, one junction end is altered; a read error may explain this. This chain connects TRBV5-1 to TRBJ2-5; no clear D gene. Germline loops: CDR1 SGHRS, CDR2 YFSETQ. This CDR3 is 16 amino acids long. The CDR3 nucleotides read TGCGCCAACAGCTTCCGGTCCATCCGAGCCAAAGAGACCCAGTACTTC. Residues: CANSFRSIRAKETQYF.

This clonotype was observed a handful of times. V gene TRBV12-3 or TRBV12-4 combines with J gene TRBJ2-7, with D possibly being TRBD2 (6 bases). The V and J ends lost 6 bases and 5 bases respectively, with 23 bases between them. This CDR3 has 16 amino acids. The CDR3 protein is CASRPAMSLPGDEQYF. The CDR3 DNA is TGTGCCAGCAGGCCTGCCATGAGCCTGCCGGGGGACGAGCAGTACTTC.

The V call is TRBV20-1, the J call TRBJ2-7; 8 nucleotides agree with TRBD2. The CDR3 is 14 residues long. Germline CDR1 and CDR2: DFQATT and SNEGSKA (reference sequence). With 0 bases clipped from V and 3 bases from J, the junction kept 4 bases outside the gene matches. CDR3 protein: CSARDAAGDYEQYF. The CDR3 nucleotides are TGCAGTGCTAGAGATGCAGCGGGGGACTACGAGCAGTACTTC.

This sequence joins TRBV5-1 and TRBJ2-2, with D unclear. CDR1 SGHRS and CDR2 YFSETQ come from the germline V gene. This CDR3 has 14 residues. The V end lost 3 bases, the J end lost 3 bases, and 9 bases lay between the germline ends. DNA for the CDR3: TGCGCCAGCAGCTCCTCTTGGGACACCGGGGAGCTGTTTTTT. The encoded protein is CASSSSWDTGELFF.

This clonotype was counted between two and nine times. The CDR3, as DNA: TGTGCCAGCAGCGTATTACAGGACGTTGAGCAGTTCTTC. It translates to CASSVLQDVEQFF. The chain has TRBV9 and TRBJ2-1; possibly TRBD1 for D (5 bases). Germline V lookup: CDR1 SGDLS, CDR2 YYNGEE. The V gene lost 1 base and the J gene lost 9 bases, with 11 bases spanning the gap. This CDR3 comprises 13 residues. The whole variable domain, filled in from reference TRBV9 and TRBJ2-1, reads DSGVTQTPKHLITATGQRVTLRCSPRSGDLSVYWYQQSLDQGLQFLIQYYNGEERAKGNILERFSAQQFPDLHSELNLSSLELGDSALYFCASSVLQDVEQFFGPGTRLTVL.

On this clonotype: A single base separates this from a much larger clone, so it may be a read error. V and J are TRBV5-1 and TRBJ2-1; 7 nucleotides line up with TRBD2. Losses at the gene ends were 4 bases for V and 9 bases for J; bases not matched to a gene: 16. Germline V lookup: CDR1 SGHRS, CDR2 YFSETQ. The CDR3 spans 16 residues. CDR3 coding DNA: TGCGCCAGCAGCCCACTAGCGTCGAAGGGGTCTGGTGAGCAGTTCTTC. Its protein product is CASSPLASKGSGEQFF.

At least ten counts were recorded for this clonotype. The V gene is TRBV7-2, the J gene TRBJ2-3; 14 positions agree with TRBD2. J gave up 5 bases and V 5 bases, and 3 bases lay outside the gene matches. Per germline, CDR1 SGHTA and CDR2 FQGNSA. The CDR3 runs 15 residues. The CDR3 DNA reads as TGTGCCAGCAGCCAGGGACTAGCGGGAGTAGATACGCAGTATTTT. This codes for CASSQGLAGVDTQYF.

The rearrangement joins TRBV7-9 to TRBJ2-1; 7 positions agree with TRBD2. Germline-derived CDR1 and CDR2 are SEHNR and FQNEAQ (reference sequence). The CDR3 covers 16 residues. With 5 bases clipped from V and 4 bases from J, the junction kept 11 bases outside the gene matches. The CDR3 loop is CASSPSGTTRYNEQFF. As DNA, the CDR3 is TGTGCCAGCAGCCCTTCTGGGACTACTAGGTACAATGAGCAGTTCTTC.

This rearrangement joins TRBV28 to TRBJ1-5; D is unresolved. The CDR3 spans 13 residues. With 10 bases removed from V and 5 bases from J, the gap between germline ends came to 15 bases. Germline V gene sequence: CDR1 MDHEN, CDR2 SYDVKM. The CDR3 region is CATYSTGYQPQHF. The CDR3 nucleotides are TGTGCCACCTATTCCACGGGATATCAGCCCCAGCATTTT.

This clonotype has ten or more counts. The chain is built from TRBV6-5 and TRBJ2-3; D gene ambiguous. V lost 5 bases and J 1 base, leaving 7 bases between the germline ends. The CDR3 is 13 residues long. From germline, CDR1 is MNHEY and CDR2 SVGAGI. CDR3 sequence: CASSRPGTDTQYF. The CDR3 nucleotides read TGTGCCAGCAGTAGACCAGGCACAGATACGCAGTATTTT.

The V gene is TRBV3-1, the J gene TRBJ1-3; TRBD1 aligns across 7 bases. Trimming removed 0 bases from V and 1 base from J; junction bases left unmatched: 9. Germline V gives CDR1 LGHDT, CDR2 YNNKEL (reference sequence). The CDR3 is 18 residues long. Written as DNA, the CDR3 is TGTGCCAGCAGCCAAGACCCCGGTCAGGGGGTTTCTGGAAACACCATATATTTT. Translated: CASSQDPGQGVSGNTIYF.

The chain's CDR3 is CAWGQRITEAFF. The CDR3 coding sequence is TGTGCCTGGGGGCAGCGGATCACTGAAGCTTTCTTT. The gene calls are TRBV30 and TRBJ1-1; D unresolved. Germline V lookup: CDR1 GTSNPN, CDR2 SVGIG (reference sequence). The CDR3 extends over 12 amino acids. The V end was cut by 5 bases, the J end by 4 bases, with 11 bases between.

The genes are TRBV19 and TRBJ1-5; D is perhaps TRBD1 (5 bases). Per the germline V gene, CDR1 is LNHDA and CDR2 is SQIVND (reference sequence). Trimming took 6 bases from V and 1 from J, leaving 10 bases between them. This CDR3 is 14 amino acids long. The CDR3 bases are TGTGCCAGTAGATTGGGACGAAGCAATCAGCCCCAGCATTTT. As protein: CASRLGRSNQPQHF. Variable domain in full (rest from reference TRBV19 and TRBJ1-5): DGGITQSPKYLFRKEGQNVTLSCEQNLNHDAMYWYRQDPGQGLRLIYYSQIVNDFQKGDIAEGYSVSREKKESFPLTVTSAQKNPTAFYLCASRLGRSNQPQHFGDGTRLSIL.

V and J are TRBV5-6 and TRBJ1-1; TRBD1 matches at 7 bases. The CDR3 is made up of 14 amino acids. Germline CDR1 SGHDT, CDR2 YYEEEE. The junction had 9 bases not matched to a gene; V was cut back by 3 bases and J by 7 bases. The CDR3 nucleotides read TGTGCCAGCAGCTGGTCCGGGACAGAAGATGAAGCTTTCTTT. Protein sequence: CASSWSGTEDEAFF.

This clonotype appeared many times. CDR3 sequence: CSVAGTVYGYTF. The CDR3 DNA sequence: TGCAGCGTTGCAGGGACAGTTTATGGCTACACCTTC. The chain links TRBV29-1 to TRBJ1-2, with 7 bases lining up with TRBD1. Germline CDR1 SQVTM, CDR2 ANQGSEA. Trimming removed 4 bases from V and 5 bases from J; junction bases left unmatched: 4. This CDR3 spans 12 amino acids.